One T cell receptor (beta chain) is described in this entry. Amplification of TCR alpha and beta CDR3 regions from RNA used iRepertoire nested multiplex PCR. Input was 100-400 ng of tissue mRNA or PBMC total RNA. TCRdb re-derived calls from the multiplex PCR reads in MiXCR, one entry per CDR3 protein. The sample has about 140,000 distinct CDR3 sequences, about 39% seen once; the top ten hold around 20%. This entry comes from a study of glioma-infiltrating T cells. This CDR3 is built from 14 residues. Between the trimmed V and J ends, which lost 0 bases and 7 bases, there was a span of 10 bases. Germline values: CDR1 MGHRA, CDR2 YSYEKL.

The V call is TRBV4-1, the J call TRBJ2-1; a weak D match, TRBD2 (6 bases). The source of this sequence is a human donor with low-grade glioma or glioblastoma, undergoing nonglioma brain surgery, or in good health (not recorded which). The specimen sequenced was glioma tissue, nonneoplastic brain tissue, or PBMCs (not recorded which). The DNA of the CDR3 is TGCGCCAGCAGCCAAGATGGGGGAGGAAATGAGCAGTTCTTC. This sequence encodes CASSQDGGGNEQFF.